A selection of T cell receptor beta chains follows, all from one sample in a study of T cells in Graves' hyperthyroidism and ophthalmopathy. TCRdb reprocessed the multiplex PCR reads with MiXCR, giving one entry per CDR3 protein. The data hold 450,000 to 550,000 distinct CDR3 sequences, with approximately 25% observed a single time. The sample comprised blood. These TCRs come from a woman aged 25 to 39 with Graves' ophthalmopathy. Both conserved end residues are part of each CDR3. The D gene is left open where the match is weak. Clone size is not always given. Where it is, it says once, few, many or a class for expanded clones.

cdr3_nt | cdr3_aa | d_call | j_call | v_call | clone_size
TGCAGTGCTTCCTTAACTGGCGGGGGGGCTAACTTCCAAGAGACCCAGTACTTC | CSASLTGGGANFQETQYF | TRBD2 | TRBJ2-5 | TRBV20-1 | few
TGTGCCAGCAGTCCTAGGACAGGGGACCACGAGCAGTACTTC | CASSPRTGDHEQYF | TRBD1 | TRBJ2-7 | TRBV12-3/TRBV12-4 | NA
TGCAGTGCTAGACCCCCCGGTGTGGAACACCGTGAAGCTTTCTTT | CSARPPGVEHREAFF | NA | TRBJ1-1 | TRBV20-1 | many
TGTGCCAGCTCACCACCGCCTAGGACCGAAGAGACCCAGTACTTC | CASSPPPRTEETQYF | NA | TRBJ2-5 | TRBV18 | few
TGTGCCAGCAGCTTAGACTCTGGATACACAGATACGCAGTATTTT | CASSLDSGYTDTQYF | NA | TRBJ2-3 | TRBV11-2 | few
TGTGCCAGCAGCTTAGAGCGAACAGAGACCCAGTACTTC | CASSLERTETQYF | NA | TRBJ2-5 | TRBV7-2 | NA
TGTGCCAGCGATGCTGGACCGGGGATCTATGGCTACACCTTC | CASDAGPGIYGYTF | NA | TRBJ1-2 | TRBV6-1 | few
TGTGCCAGCAGTCTGGAGGCAGAAGAGACCCAGTACTTC | CASSLEAEETQYF | NA | TRBJ2-5 | TRBV5-1 | many
TGTGCCAGCAGTCTCGGGCGGGGGGTCGACCAGCCCCAGCATTTT | CASSLGRGVDQPQHF | NA | TRBJ1-5 | TRBV6-5 | many
TGTGCCAGCAGCTCTGGAGCAGGGTACCAAGAGACCCAGTACTTC | CASSSGAGYQETQYF | NA | TRBJ2-5 | TRBV7-2 | NA
TGTGCCAGCAGTACGGGGTTTTTCGTTAGGGAGCTGTTTTTT | CASSTGFFVRELFF | NA | TRBJ2-2 | TRBV5-5 | NA
TGTGCCAGCAGCACAATCGGACGGCAACAAGAGACCCAGTACTTC | CASSTIGRQQETQYF | NA | TRBJ2-5 | TRBV28 | NA
TGCGCCAGCAGCTTGGGTTACGGGAACACTGAAGCTTTCTTT | CASSLGYGNTEAFF | NA | TRBJ1-1 | TRBV5-1 | many
TGTGCCAGCGCAAATGGGGACGGTAACACCGGGGAGCTGTTTTTT | CASANGDGNTGELFF | NA | TRBJ2-2 | TRBV7-9 | many
TGTGCCAGCAGTTTACCCCGCGTCGACAGGGCCCAAGAGACCCAGTACTTC | CASSLPRVDRAQETQYF | TRBD1 | TRBJ2-5 | TRBV28 | NA
TGTGCCAGCAGCCCTGTGGTGGGGGCGGATGGCTACACCTTC | CASSPVVGADGYTF | NA | TRBJ1-2 | TRBV28 | many
TGTGCCAGCAGCTTAGGGAGCGGAAAATACGAGCAGTACTTC | CASSLGSGKYEQYF | NA | TRBJ2-7 | TRBV7-9 | few
TGTGCCAGCAGTGTAGGGACAGGGGGCTCCGAGCAGTACTTC | CASSVGTGGSEQYF | TRBD1 | TRBJ2-7 | TRBV12-3/TRBV12-4 | NA
TGTGCCAGCAGCTCGTCAGGGTCCTGGGAGACCCAGTACTTC | CASSSSGSWETQYF | NA | TRBJ2-5 | TRBV7-9 | many
TGTGCCAGTAGTGCTACCGGGACAGGGAGGGAAGCTTTCTTT | CASSATGTGREAFF | TRBD1 | TRBJ1-1 | TRBV19 | many
TGCGCCAGCAGCTTGGCCCCTAGGGGGGTCTCGAACACCGGGGAGCTGTTTTTT | CASSLAPRGVSNTGELFF | NA | TRBJ2-2 | TRBV5-1 | NA
TGCAGCGTTTGGACAGGAACAGATACGCAGTATTTT | CSVWTGTDTQYF | TRBD1 | TRBJ2-3 | TRBV29-1 | many
TGTGCCAGCAGTTTAGGACAGGGAGCTAACTATGGCTACACCTTC | CASSLGQGANYGYTF | TRBD1 | TRBJ1-2 | TRBV28 | many
TGTGCCAGTAAACTTGGGGTTGGGGTCTATGGCTACACCTTC | CASKLGVGVYGYTF | NA | TRBJ1-2 | TRBV6-1 | NA
TGTGCCAGCAGGAGCAGGGAATCTGAAGCTTTCTTT | CASRSRESEAFF | NA | TRBJ1-1 | TRBV12-3/TRBV12-4 | many
TGTGCCAACCGGGACTCAAGTCAAGAGACCCAGTACTTC | CANRDSSQETQYF | NA | TRBJ2-5 | TRBV10-3 | few
TGTGCCAGCAGTTACGCCGACGAGGTGGAGGCCCAGTACTTC | CASSYADEVEAQYF | NA | TRBJ2-5 | TRBV6-2/TRBV6-3 | NA
TGTGCCAGCAGTTTCTCGGGACAGGGTTTCTACGAGCAGTACTTC | CASSFSGQGFYEQYF | TRBD1 | TRBJ2-7 | TRBV27 | many
TGTGCCAGCAGTGAGCCTTTAGCCAAAAACATTCAGTACTTC | CASSEPLAKNIQYF | NA | TRBJ2-4 | TRBV2 | many
TGTGCCAGCAGTGCACCATACTATGGCTACACCTTC | CASSAPYYGYTF | NA | TRBJ1-2 | TRBV6-1 | few
TGTGCCAGCAGTGAAACAGGGTTACCCTACGAGCAGTACTTC | CASSETGLPYEQYF | NA | TRBJ2-7 | TRBV27 | many
TGCGCCAGCAGCTTGCGAAACCAGAACACTGAAGCTTTCTTT | CASSLRNQNTEAFF | NA | TRBJ1-1 | TRBV5-1 | few
TGTGCCAGCAGTGAAGAGCGTGGCAATCAGCCCCAGCATTTT | CASSEERGNQPQHF | NA | TRBJ1-5 | TRBV6-1 | many
TGTGCCAGCAGTGAACATGGGATGGGAGACTATGGCTACACCTTC | CASSEHGMGDYGYTF | NA | TRBJ1-2 | TRBV2 | NA
TGTGCCAGCAGCCCCCGTGATCCTCCGACGGACACCATATATTTT | CASSPRDPPTDTIYF | NA | TRBJ1-3 | TRBV6-1 | many
TGTGCCAGCAGCTCTAGCGGGAGCCCCGGGGAGCTGTTTTTT | CASSSSGSPGELFF | TRBD2 | TRBJ2-2 | TRBV7-2 | NA
TGTGCCAGCAGTCTTGCAGGGCCTACCTGGACTGAAGCTTTCTTT | CASSLAGPTWTEAFF | NA | TRBJ1-1 | TRBV27 | many
TGTGCCAGCAGTTACTCGATAAATGGCAATCAGCCCCAGCATTTT | CASSYSINGNQPQHF | NA | TRBJ1-5 | TRBV6-5 | many
TGCGCCAGCAGCCCCATCGGGGGGAGTGGCACTGAAGCTTTCTTT | CASSPIGGSGTEAFF | NA | TRBJ1-1 | TRBV5-1 | many
TGCGCCAGCAGCTTGGAGCCGGAGAACACTGAAGCTTTCTTT | CASSLEPENTEAFF | NA | TRBJ1-1 | TRBV5-1 | many
TGCAGTGCAAGGGACAGAGGTTTTAGCAATCAGCCCCAGCATTTT | CSARDRGFSNQPQHF | TRBD1 | TRBJ1-5 | TRBV20-1 | many
TGTGCCAGCAGTTGGGGGCCGAACACCGGGGAGCTGTTTTTT | CASSWGPNTGELFF | NA | TRBJ2-2 | TRBV6-5 | many